These 9 T cell receptor beta chains were sequenced from one sample in a study of cytomegalovirus exposure and HLA in healthy donors. 60 Vbeta and 13 Jbeta primers were used in PCR. Profiled with immunoSEQ multiplex PCR; TCRdb holds only in-frame clones, not every one. The sample has 90,000 to 130,000 clones, 80% seen once. Material for sequencing was PBMCs. Receptors were obtained from a woman aged 55-70 years in good health and CMV-seropositive.

The chain recombines TRBV7-9 with TRBJ1-1, with D possibly matching TRBD1 (6 bases). Trimming removed 5 bases at V and 2 bases at J, with 12 bases between. Germline CDR1 reads SEHNR; CDR2 reads FQNEAQ (reference sequence). The CDR3 runs to 14 residues. The CDR3 here is CASSLQGPNTEAFF. The CDR3 nucleotides read TGTGCCAGCAGCCTACAGGGCCCCAACACTGAAGCTTTCTTT. The variable domain in full, with the rest retrieved from reference TRBV7-9 and TRBJ1-1, is DTGVSQNPRHKITKRGQNVTFRCDPISEHNRLYWYRQTLGQGPEFLTYFQNEAQLEKSRLLSDRFSAERPKGSFSTLEIQRTEQGDSAMYLCASSLQGPNTEAFFGQGTRLTVV.

This sequence joins TRBV9 and TRBJ2-5; D call uncertain. The V gene lost 3 bases and the J gene lost 4 bases, with 13 bases spanning the gap. The germline V gene has CDR1 SGDLS and CDR2 YYNGEE. The CDR3 covers 14 residues. The CDR3 DNA reads TGTGCCAGCAGCGGACAAACCTCAACAGAGACCCAGTACTTC. Translation: CASSGQTSTETQYF.

This sequence joins TRBV28 and TRBJ2-1; D perhaps matches TRBD2 (5 bases). This CDR3 is built from 12 residues. Trimming shortened V by 6 bases and J by 6 bases, and 9 bases separated the two germline ends. Germline loops: CDR1 MDHEN, CDR2 SYDVKM. CDR3 bases: TGTGCCAGCAGATCTAGCCGCAATGAGCAGTTCTTC. Translated, it gives CASRSSRNEQFF.

This chain connects TRBV6-4 to TRBJ2-1; 11 bases match TRBD2. This CDR3 comprises 16 residues. The trim removed 3 bases at V and 9 bases at J, leaving 10 bases unmatched. Germline V gene lookup returns CDR1 MRHNA and CDR2 SNTAGT. The CDR3 nucleotides read TGTGCCAGCAGTGATGAAACTAGCGGGAGCCTCAGTGAGCAGTTCTTC. Translated, it gives CASSDETSGSLSEQFF.

The CDR3 bases are TGTGCCATCAGGGGGACAGGGAATGACTATGGCTACACCTTC. This encodes CAIRGTGNDYGYTF. This chain joins TRBV10-3 and TRBJ1-2; 9 positions match TRBD1. The trim removed 6 bases at V and 3 bases at J, leaving 5 bases unmatched. The length of the CDR3 is 14 residues. Germline V lookup: CDR1 ENHRY, CDR2 SYGVKD.

The rearrangement joins TRBV18 to TRBJ2-7; D may be TRBD2 (5 bases). Germline CDR1 is KGHSH and CDR2 is LQKENI. Between the trimmed V and J ends, which lost 4 bases and 6 bases, there was a span of 16 bases. CDR3 size: 14 residues. CDR3 loop: CASSQGIDYGEQYF. Written as DNA, the CDR3 is TGTGCCAGCTCACAAGGAATCGACTATGGCGAGCAGTACTTC.

The gene calls are TRBV5-1 and TRBJ2-1; perhaps TRBD2 as D (6 bases). The CDR3 runs to 13 residues. CDR1 SGHRS and CDR2 YFSETQ come from the germline V gene. The germline V and J ends were trimmed by 5 bases and 0 bases, with 6 bases remaining between them. The CDR3 here is CASSSGSYNEQFF. The CDR3 nucleotides are TGCGCCAGCAGTAGCGGCTCCTACAATGAGCAGTTCTTC.

The chain recombines TRBV19 with TRBJ2-5; 7 nucleotides agree with TRBD1. Germline CDR1 and CDR2: LNHDA and SQIVND (reference sequence). V dropped 5 bases and J dropped 2; count of bases not matched to a gene: 14. CDR3 size: 17 residues. The CDR3 protein is CASSLDRDSPTQETQYF. CDR3 DNA sequence: TGTGCCAGTAGTCTCGACCGGGACAGTCCAACACAAGAGACCCAGTACTTC.

The J gene is TRBJ2-1, the V gene TRBV6-5; unclear D gene. The germline V gene encodes CDR1 MNHEY and CDR2 SVGAGI. V was cut by 8 bases and J by 4 bases, with 6 bases left in between. This CDR3 has 11 residues. CDR3 DNA: TGTGCCAGCCATTCATACAATGAGCAGTTCTTC. Translation gives CASHSYNEQFF.